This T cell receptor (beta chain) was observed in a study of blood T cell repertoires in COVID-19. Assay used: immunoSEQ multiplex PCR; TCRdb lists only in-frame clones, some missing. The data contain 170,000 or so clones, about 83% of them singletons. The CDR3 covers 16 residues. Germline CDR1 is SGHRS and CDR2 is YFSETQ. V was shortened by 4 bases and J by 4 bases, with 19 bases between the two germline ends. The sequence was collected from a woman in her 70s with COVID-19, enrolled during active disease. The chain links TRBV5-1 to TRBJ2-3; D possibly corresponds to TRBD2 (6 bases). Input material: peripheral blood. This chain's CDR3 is CASSTLDQRVADTQYF. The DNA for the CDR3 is TGCGCCAGCAGCACACTAGACCAGCGGGTGGCAGATACGCAGTATTTT.